The 8 T cell receptor beta chains presented below share a single source sample, sequenced in a study of shared clonotypes between healthy human individuals. Clones were sequenced by immunoSEQ multiplex PCR, and TCRdb holds only the in-frame ones, with some missing. The sample includes some 100,000 clones, approximately 70% of them seen just once. Sequencing was carried out using memory CD8+ T cells sorted from blood. As for subset: CD45RO+ cells pooled with CCR7-negative TemRA cells. All receptors come from a woman aged 25 to 39 in good health.

The gene calls are TRBV10-2 and TRBJ2-1; TRBD2 matches at 7 bases. The CDR3 length is 21 residues. Germline V gene data show CDR1 as WSHSY and CDR2 as SAAADI. The V gene end was trimmed by 4 bases and the J gene end by 0 bases; junction bases not matched to a gene: 21. CDR3 DNA sequence: TGCGCCAGCAGTGGCCCGATTCCCCCCTCTCCCAGCGGGGCCTCCTACAATGAGCAGTTCTTC. Its protein product is CASSGPIPPSPSGASYNEQFF.

This clone has only a few counts. The chain joins TRBV19 to TRBJ1-5, with TRBD1 matching 7 bases. Looked up from germline, CDR1 is LNHDA and CDR2 is SQIVND (reference sequence). The CDR3 loop spans 15 amino acids. J gave up 4 bases and V 7 bases, and 10 bases lay outside the gene matches. The CDR3: CASTKPGQHNQPQHF. The CDR3 DNA follows: TGTGCCAGTACGAAACCGGGACAGCATAATCAGCCCCAGCATTTT.

The V and J genes are TRBV28 and TRBJ1-5; D gene ambiguous. The CDR3 sequence is 15 residues long. Germline V gene lookup returns CDR1 MDHEN and CDR2 SYDVKM. V was clipped by 11 bases and J by 2 bases, with 19 bases between them. For the CDR3, the DNA is TGTGCCTCAAGAACCGGGCCAAGAGGCAATCAGCCCCAGCATTTT. Protein product: CASRTGPRGNQPQHF. Supplemented by reference TRBV28 and TRBJ1-5, the full variable domain reads DVKVTQSSRYLVKRTGEKVFLECVQDMDHENMFWYRQDPGLGLRLIYFSYDVKMKEKGDIPEGYSVSREKKERFSLILESASTNQTSMYLCASRTGPRGNQPQHFGDGTRLSIL.

The chain employs TRBV19 and TRBJ2-7; 7 bases are shared with TRBD1. The CDR3 contains 13 residues. The germline V gene encodes CDR1 LNHDA and CDR2 SQIVND (reference sequence). Trimming at V came to 6 bases and at J to 3 bases, leaving 5 bases not matched to a gene. The CDR3 DNA follows: TGTGCCAGTAGCCTGGGACAGTTCTACGAGCAGTACTTC. Translated: CASSLGQFYEQYF.

The chain joins TRBV21-1 to TRBJ2-5; TRBD2 is taken as the D call from the table, unchecked against the DNA. TRBV21-1 is described as a pseudogene. The CDR3 sequence is 13 residues long. In DNA, the CDR3 is TGTGCCAGCAGGGGACTGTTCAAAGAGACCCAGTACTTC. Translation gives CASRGLFKETQYF.

The V gene is TRBV28, the J gene TRBJ2-3; 10 nucleotides match TRBD2. V shed 6 bases and J 4 bases; nucleotides not matched to a gene: 10. CDR3 length: 16 amino acids. From germline, CDR1 is MDHEN and CDR2 SYDVKM. CDR3 residues: CASSSVSGRAPDTQYF. CDR3 coding DNA: TGTGCCAGCAGCTCCGTCAGCGGGAGGGCCCCAGATACGCAGTATTTT.

The rearrangement joins TRBV15 to TRBJ2-2; a weak D match, TRBD2 (5 bases). V was pared by 0 bases and J by 6 bases, with 14 bases between. The CDR3 consists of 16 residues. Germline CDR1 reads LNHNV; CDR2 reads YYDKDF (reference sequence). The CDR3 nucleotides are TGTGCCACCAGCAGAGATTTGGGAGAGATCGCCGGGGAGCTGTTTTTT. Protein product: CATSRDLGEIAGELFF. The full variable domain, in which reference TRBV15 and TRBJ2-2 provide the parts outside the CDR3, is DAMVIQNPRYQVTQFGKPVTLSCSQTLNHNVMYWYQQKSSQAPKLLFHYYDKDFNNEADTPDNFQSRRPNTSFCFLDIRSPGLGDTAMYLCATSRDLGEIAGELFFGEGSRLTVL.

This clone is a singleton in its sample. Distinct nucleotide sequences in the sample also encode this CDR3. The genes are TRBV5-1 and TRBJ2-1, with 9 bases matching TRBD2. Germline loops: CDR1 SGHRS, CDR2 YFSETQ. This CDR3 has 15 amino acids. V shed 1 base, J shed 3 bases, and the junction held 2 bases outside the gene matches. CDR3 in DNA: TGCGCCAGCAGCTTGAGTAGCGGGGGCTACAATGAGCAGTTCTTC. Translating it yields CASSLSSGGYNEQFF.